These T cell receptor beta chains were read from a single sample in a study of beta chain features in type 1 diabetes. Assay: immunoSEQ multiplex PCR; the TCRdb copy retains only in-frame clones and omits some. The profile shows around 500,000 clones, about 32% of them singletons. Sequencing was done on a sample of naive CD4+ T cells from blood. These receptor sequences come from a man aged 18-30 years in good health. CDR3s include the opening cysteine and the closing phenylalanine or tryptophan. D genes are given only for firm matches. Size is omitted from some rows. Given values are once, few, many or a class for expanded clones.

few TRBD2 16 TRBJ2-1 TRBV25-1 CASSGGGLSSYNEQFF TGTGCCAGCAGTGGCGGGGGACTAAGCTCCTACAATGAGCAGTTCTTC
- - 13 TRBJ1-2 TRBV5-6 CASSSRPAYGYTF TGTGCCAGCAGCTCACGTCCGGCGTATGGCTACACCTTC
few - 13 TRBJ2-7 TRBV7-3 CASSLSRNYEQYF TGTGCCAGCAGCTTAAGCCGGAACTACGAGCAGTACTTC
- - 14 TRBJ2-5 TRBV10-3 CAISETETQETQYF TGTGCCATCAGTGAGACGGAGACCCAAGAGACCCAGTACTTC
few TRBD2 16 TRBJ2-7 TRBV27 CASSPRGEGLPYEQYF TGTGCCAGCAGTCCCCGAGGGGAGGGGCTACCCTACGAGCAGTACTTC
- TRBD2 14 TRBJ2-3 TRBV10-3 CAIQLSGGTDTQYF TGTGCCATTCAACTTAGCGGGGGCACAGATACGCAGTATTTT
few - 14 TRBJ2-4 TRBV5-4 CASSAGLAKNIQYF TGTGCCAGCAGCGCGGGACTCGCCAAAAACATTCAGTACTTC
- - 13 TRBJ1-2 TRBV10-3 CAISESEVYGYTF TGTGCCATCAGTGAGTCCGAAGTCTATGGCTACACCTTC
- - 12 TRBJ1-1 TRBV29-1 CSVVFQPTEAFF TGCAGCGTTGTGTTTCAACCTACTGAAGCTTTCTTT
once TRBD1 15 TRBJ1-2 TRBV7-2 CASRSTGTGKAGYTF TGTGCCAGCAGGTCAACCGGGACAGGGAAGGCTGGCTACACCTTC
few - 15 TRBJ1-2 TRBV14 CASSRSPGRARGYTF TGTGCCAGCAGCCGGTCCCCGGGACGTGCCAGAGGCTACACCTTC